This T cell receptor (beta chain) was identified during a study of T cells in narcolepsy. The CDR3 is 15 residues long. The V gene lost 4 bases and the J gene lost 4 bases, with 13 bases spanning the gap. Germline CDR1 LNHNV, CDR2 YYDKDF (reference sequence). Method: immunoSEQ multiplex PCR; TCRdb's copy keeps in-frame clones and lacks some. The sample lists some 25,000 clones; more than 70% were seen once. The chain is built from TRBV15 and TRBJ1-4, with D perhaps TRBD1 (5 bases). The sequence was obtained from a human donor with narcolepsy. Sequencing was carried out using CD45RA- memory CD4+ T cells from PBMCs. The chain's CDR3 is CATSIKVQGNEKLFF. The CDR3, as DNA: TGTGCCACCAGCATTAAGGTCCAGGGTAATGAAAAACTGTTTTTT.